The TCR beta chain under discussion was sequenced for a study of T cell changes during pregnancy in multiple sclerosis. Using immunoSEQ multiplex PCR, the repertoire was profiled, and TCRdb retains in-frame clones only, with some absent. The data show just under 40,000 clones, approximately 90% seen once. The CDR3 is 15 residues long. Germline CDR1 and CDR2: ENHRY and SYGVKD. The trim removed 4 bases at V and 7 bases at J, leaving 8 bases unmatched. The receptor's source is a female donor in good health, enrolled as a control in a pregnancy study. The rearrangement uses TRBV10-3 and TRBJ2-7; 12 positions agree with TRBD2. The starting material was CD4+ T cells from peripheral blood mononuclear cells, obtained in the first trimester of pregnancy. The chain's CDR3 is CAISGASGGAEEQYF. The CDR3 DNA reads TGTGCCATCAGTGGGGCTAGCGGGGGGGCGGAAGAGCAGTACTTC.